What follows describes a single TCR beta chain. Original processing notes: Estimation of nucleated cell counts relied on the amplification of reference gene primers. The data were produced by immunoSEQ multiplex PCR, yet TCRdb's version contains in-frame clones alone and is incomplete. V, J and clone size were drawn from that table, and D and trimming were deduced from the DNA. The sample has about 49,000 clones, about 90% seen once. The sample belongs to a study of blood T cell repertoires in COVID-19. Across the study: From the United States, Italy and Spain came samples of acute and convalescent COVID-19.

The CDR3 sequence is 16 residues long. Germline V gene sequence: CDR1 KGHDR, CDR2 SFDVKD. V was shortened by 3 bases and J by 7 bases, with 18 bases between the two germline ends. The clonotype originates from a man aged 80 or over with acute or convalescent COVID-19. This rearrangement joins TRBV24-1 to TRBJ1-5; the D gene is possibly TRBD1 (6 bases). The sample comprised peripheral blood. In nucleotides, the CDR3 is TGTGCCACCAGTGATCCGACGCGGGGGGCAAACCAGCCCCAGCATTTT. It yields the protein CATSDPTRGANQPQHF.